This T cell receptor beta chain was documented in a study of shared clonotypes between healthy human individuals. As concerns this clone: Antigen specificity is unknown.

General study results and limits: Non-shared clonotypes were found to have lower generation probabilities than the clonotypes that were shared by all four of the sorted-subset donors. Expectations were that clonotype sharing among donors would be affected by sequencing depth.

Generated by immunoSEQ multiplex PCR, the TCRdb table keeps only in-frame clones and is missing some. The table records over 2 million clones, roughly 94% of them present only once. Material: naive CD4+ T cells sorted from blood. Subset given: CD45RA+ positively selected. This clonotype was obtained from a man aged 18 to 30 in good health.

The CDR3 sequence: CASSLRGGNTGELFF. For the CDR3, the DNA is TGTGCCAGCAGCTTGAGAGGGGGTAACACCGGGGAGCTGTTTTTT. V usage is TRBV7-3 and J usage is TRBJ2-2; perhaps TRBD1 as D (6 bases). Trimming pared 3 bases from V and 2 bases from J, leaving 10 bases between. This CDR3 region has 15 residues. Germline loops: CDR1 SGHTA, CDR2 FQGTGA.